What follows is one T cell receptor beta chain and its context. The target antigen is unknown. CDR1 SGHRS and CDR2 YFSETQ come from the germline V gene. Deletions cut 4 bases from V and 6 bases from J, with 13 bases between. This CDR3 is 13 amino acids long. These data come from a study of T cell repertoires in cytomegalovirus infection. On the study more broadly: It was recently identified HLA-C-restricted and well-studied HLA-B-restricted CMV epitopes that the study used. Public TCR beta signatures provided an indication of both CMV infection and a matching HLA type. General study findings and limits: Ex vivo, HLA-C-restricted CMV-specific TCR beta clonotypes prevailed over the rest of the response.

TCRdb reprocessed the reads via MiXCR and lists one record per CDR3 protein. Of around 340,000 distinct CDR3 sequences listed, just under 30% are singletons. The receptor was isolated from a human donor in good health (CMV status not recorded). Some clones in this sample may be carry-over from other donors' samples. The sequencing here drew on cultured PBMCs, taken from culture after CMV antigen stimulation. V is TRBV5-1 and J is TRBJ1-1; no reliable D call. CDR3 in DNA: TGCGCCAGCAGCGCGGACCGAATCTCTGAAGCTTTCTTT. Translation gives CASSADRISEAFF. The entire variable domain, with the rest obtained from reference TRBV5-1 and TRBJ1-1, is as follows: KAGVTQTPRYLIKTRGQQVTLSCSPISGHRSVSWYQQTPGQGLQFLFEYFSETQRNKGNFPGRFSGRQFSNSRSEMNVSTLELGDSALYLCASSADRISEAFFGQGTRLTVV.